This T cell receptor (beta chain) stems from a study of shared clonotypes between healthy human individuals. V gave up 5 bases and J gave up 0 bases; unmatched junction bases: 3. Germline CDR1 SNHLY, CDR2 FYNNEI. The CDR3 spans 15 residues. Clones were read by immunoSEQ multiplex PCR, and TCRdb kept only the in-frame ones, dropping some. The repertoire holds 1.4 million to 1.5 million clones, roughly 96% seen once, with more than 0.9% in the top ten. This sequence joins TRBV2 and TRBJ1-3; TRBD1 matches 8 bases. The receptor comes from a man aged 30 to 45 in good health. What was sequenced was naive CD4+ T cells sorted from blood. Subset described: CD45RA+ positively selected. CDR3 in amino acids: CASSRDRGSGNTIYF. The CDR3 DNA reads TGTGCCAGCAGTCGCGACAGGGGCTCTGGAAACACCATATATTTT.